This TCR beta chain was recovered during a study of siplizumab effects on memory and regulatory T cells. General observations from the study: Memory cells that were CD4+ and unstimulated gave rise to alloreactive sequences, which siplizumab significantly reduced. Naive T cells apparently outstripped memory cells in diversity and seemed major alloresponse contributors. Assignment to unstimulated subsets succeeded for only a minor fraction of the alloreactive clones.

Germline lookup yields CDR1 LGHNA and CDR2 YSLEER. The CDR3 is 14 amino acids. V was trimmed by 0 bases and J by 4 bases, leaving 9 bases between them. Comments on this clone: Its antigen remains unidentified.

Repertoires were generated with immunoSEQ multiplex PCR, while TCRdb's copy carries only in-frame clones and drops some. The sample has tens of thousands of clones; about 97% are singletons. This TCR derives from a human donor in good health. V is TRBV4-3 and J is TRBJ1-2; D remains ambiguous. Sequenced: naive CD4+ T cells sorted from blood. The CDR3 nucleotides are TGCGCCAGCAGCCAAGATGGCGGGTTCTATGGCTACACCTTC. It yields the protein CASSQDGGFYGYTF.